These 20 T cell receptor beta chains came from one sample sequenced in a study of blood T cell repertoires in COVID-19. Using immunoSEQ multiplex PCR, the repertoire was profiled, and TCRdb retains in-frame clones only, with some absent. Seen here are about 90,000 clones, 89% observed once, and the top ten hold 2.7%. Specimen: peripheral blood. The receptors shown here come from a man aged 50-60 years with COVID-19, enrolled during active disease.

The chain uses TRBV25-1 and TRBJ1-6; a possible D gene is TRBD1 (5 bases). The CDR3 runs 15 residues. The V gene's germline CDR1 is MGHDK and CDR2 SYGVNS. Trimming pared 4 bases from V and 11 bases from J, leaving 18 bases between. The CDR3 here is CASSANRFFSTPLHF. The CDR3 nucleotides are TGTGCCAGCAGTGCCAACAGGTTTTTTAGTACACCCCTCCACTTT.

V gene TRBV28 combines with J gene TRBJ1-5; 7 nucleotides match TRBD1. The V and J ends lost 5 bases and 3 bases, in that order; junction bases with no gene match: 10. This CDR3 region has 16 residues. The germline CDR1 and CDR2 sequences are MDHEN and SYDVKM. CDR3 sequence reads: CASSPGDSHPNQPQHF. The DNA for the CDR3 is TGTGCCAGCAGTCCGGGGGACAGCCACCCCAATCAGCCCCAGCATTTT.

The J gene is TRBJ1-2, the V gene TRBV4-1; D is unresolved. The V end was cut by 3 bases, the J end by 8 bases, with 25 bases between. The germline gives CDR1 MGHRA, CDR2 YSYEKL. The CDR3 is made up of 17 amino acids. The CDR3, as DNA: TGCGCCAGCAGCCACCTTGGAACACCGCGGGCGTTTGACGGCTACACCTTC. It specifies CASSHLGTPRAFDGYTF.

This clone has a single count. V is TRBV4-3 and J is TRBJ1-6; D gene uncertain. This CDR3 comprises 15 residues. Germline-derived CDR1 and CDR2 are LGHNA and YSLEER. The V gene lost 0 bases and the J gene lost 8 bases, with 11 bases spanning the gap. The CDR3 here is CASSQDLIEYSPLHF. DNA of the CDR3: TGCGCCAGCAGCCAAGATTTGATTGAGTATTCACCCCTCCACTTT.

The CDR3 loop is CASSFRGYGYTF. The CDR3 coding sequence is TGTGCCAGCAGTTTCAGAGGCTATGGCTACACCTTC. The chain uses TRBV6-5 and TRBJ1-2; no reliable D call. The length of the CDR3 is 12 residues. CDR1 is MNHEY, CDR2 SVGAGI, per germline. V was trimmed by 4 bases and J by 4 bases, leaving 7 bases between them.

This chain joins TRBV28 and TRBJ2-1; 14 bases are shared with TRBD2. CDR3 length: 16 residues. The germline gives CDR1 MDHEN, CDR2 SYDVKM. V shed 5 bases and J 9 bases; nucleotides not matched to a gene: 9. CDR3 sequence (DNA): TGTGCCAGCAGTCCTCGGACTAGCGGGGGGCCGGGTGAGCAGTTCTTC. As protein: CASSPRTSGGPGEQFF.

V gene TRBV18 combines with J gene TRBJ1-3; tentatively, D is TRBD1 (5 bases). The length of the CDR3 is 15 residues. Germline V gene sequence: CDR1 KGHSH, CDR2 LQKENI. Trimming cost V 1 base and J 8 bases, with 15 bases left between them. The CDR3 nucleotides read TGTGCCAGCTCACCACGTGAGACAGTCGAGGACACCATATATTTT. This codes for CASSPRETVEDTIYF.

Written as DNA, the CDR3 is TGTGCCAGCTCACCACGTCCCTTAACCGGGGTGAACACTGAAGCTTTCTTT. Translated, it gives CASSPRPLTGVNTEAFF. J is TRBJ1-1 and V is TRBV18; D gene ambiguous. V shed 1 base and J shed 0 bases, with 15 bases lying between them. This CDR3 is built from 17 residues. Germline lookup yields CDR1 KGHSH and CDR2 LQKENI.

CDR3 region: CASSPQGGVGWETQYF. For the CDR3, the DNA is TGTGCCAGCAGCCCTCAGGGAGGTGTGGGGTGGGAGACCCAGTACTTC. The V gene is TRBV5-4, the J gene TRBJ2-5, with D possibly TRBD2 on 6 matching bases. Germline V gene lookup returns CDR1 SGHNT and CDR2 YYREEE (reference sequence). This CDR3 region has 16 residues. V lost 4 bases to trimming and J lost 5 bases, with 21 bases between them.

V and J are TRBV4-1 and TRBJ1-1; TRBD1 aligns across 7 bases. The V and J ends lost 8 bases and 1 base, in that order; junction bases with no gene match: 7. The CDR3 length is 14 residues. Germline CDR1 is MGHRA and CDR2 is YSYEKL. The DNA of the CDR3 is TGCGCCAGCTATTCGGGACAGAAGAACACTGAAGCTTTCTTT. Encoded protein: CASYSGQKNTEAFF.

This clone is a singleton in its sample. The chain employs TRBV9 and TRBJ1-3; D may be TRBD1 (6 bases). Germline CDR1 reads SGDLS; CDR2 reads YYNGEE. The CDR3 is 14 amino acids. V was trimmed by 3 bases and J by 2 bases, leaving 9 bases between them. CDR3: CASSANRAGNTIYF. The DNA of the CDR3 is TGTGCCAGCAGCGCAAACAGGGCTGGAAACACCATATATTTT.

The V and J genes are TRBV28 and TRBJ2-7; perhaps TRBD1 as D (5 bases). Trimming stripped 5 bases from V and 0 bases from J, with 14 bases between. This CDR3 has 15 amino acids. The germline V gene has CDR1 MDHEN and CDR2 SYDVKM. CDR3 DNA: TGTGCCAGCAGTCCGACAGACAGCCTCTCCTACGAGCAGTACTTC. As protein: CASSPTDSLSYEQYF.

The chain has TRBV6-5 and TRBJ1-4; 9 positions match TRBD1. The germline V gene encodes CDR1 MNHEY and CDR2 SVGAGI. This CDR3 is built from 13 residues. Losses at the gene ends were 10 bases for V and 4 bases for J; bases not matched to a gene: 4. CDR3 loop: CAIQGADNEKLFF. The CDR3 bases are TGTGCCATACAGGGGGCGGATAATGAAAAACTGTTTTTT.

The chain employs TRBV4-2 and TRBJ2-7; the D gene is possibly TRBD2 (6 bases). V was trimmed by 5 bases and J by 4 bases, leaving 15 bases between them. CDR3 size: 14 residues. Germline CDR1 is LGHNA and CDR2 is YNFKEQ. The CDR3 DNA reads as TGTGCCAGCAGCAACAACCGCGGGGTGTACGAGCAGTACTTC. As protein: CASSNNRGVYEQYF.

This clone has only a few counts. CDR3 DNA sequence: TGTGCCAGCAGCTTGGATTTAGCGGGGTCGTCCTACAATGAGCAGTTCTTC. Translated, it gives CASSLDLAGSSYNEQFF. The chain is built from TRBV5-4 and TRBJ2-1; 8 nucleotides match TRBD2. The V segment lost 0 bases and the J segment 1 base; nucleotides outside the gene matches: 6. The CDR3 sequence is 17 residues long. CDR1 is SGHNT, CDR2 YYREEE, per germline (reference sequence).

The CDR3 protein is CASSPQGGKTEAFF. Here the CDR3 DNA reads TGTGCCAGCAGCCCGCAGGGAGGTAAGACTGAAGCTTTCTTT. The chain recombines TRBV7-2 with TRBJ1-1; tentatively, D is TRBD1 (5 bases). Germline CDR1 reads SGHTA; CDR2 reads FQGNSA. V was shortened by 5 bases and J by 5 bases, with 15 bases between the two germline ends. The CDR3 has 14 residues.

The rearrangement links TRBV10-3 to TRBJ1-6; D unresolved. This CDR3 comprises 16 residues. The V end was cut by 3 bases, the J end by 7 bases, with 16 bases between. Germline-derived CDR1 and CDR2 are ENHRY and SYGVKD. CDR3 region: CAISDNGAKQNSPLHF. CDR3 nucleotides: TGTGCCATCAGTGACAACGGTGCAAAGCAAAATTCACCCCTCCACTTT.

This chain connects TRBV11-2 to TRBJ1-6; no definite D call. Trimming stripped 3 bases from V and 0 bases from J, with 6 bases between. The CDR3 extends over 15 amino acids. Looked up from germline, CDR1 is SGHAT and CDR2 is FQNNGV. CDR3 nucleotides: TGTGCCAGCAGCTTGGAGAGCTCCTATAATTCACCCCTCCACTTT. This encodes CASSLESSYNSPLHF.

The chain couples TRBV28 to TRBJ2-5; D is ambiguous. CDR1 and CDR2 (germline): MDHEN, SYDVKM. The CDR3 has 10 residues. Trimming stripped 10 bases from V and 2 bases from J, with 5 bases between. The CDR3: CATTQETQYF. CDR3 nucleotide sequence: TGTGCCACCACTCAAGAGACCCAGTACTTC.

This chain links TRBV28 with TRBJ1-6; no firm D call. Germline V gene lookup returns CDR1 MDHEN and CDR2 SYDVKM. The CDR3 covers 14 residues. V lost 5 bases and J 6 bases, leaving 11 bases between the germline ends. CDR3 DNA sequence: TGTGCCAGCAGTCTCGGGGTTGGTAATTCACCCCTCCACTTT. Translated: CASSLGVGNSPLHF.